These T cell receptor beta chains were read from a single sample in a study of cytomegalovirus exposure and HLA in healthy donors. TCRdb's table, derived via immunoSEQ multiplex PCR, lists solely in-frame clones and lacks some. The profile shows about 160,000 clones, about 80% of them singletons. The sequenced sample consisted of PBMCs. Receptors were obtained from a man in his forties or fifties in good health and CMV-seropositive. Both conserved end residues are part of each CDR3. The order of the fields is clone size, V gene, J gene, D gene, CDR3 DNA, CDR3 protein. D genes are given only for firm matches. Not all rows give a size; the values are once, few, many and, for expanded clones, a class.

clone size: NA
V gene: TRBV5-1
J gene: TRBJ1-1
D gene: TRBD1
CDR3 DNA: TGCGCCAGCAGCTTGCAGGGGGCCGTGAACACTGAAGCTTTCTTT
CDR3 protein: CASSLQGAVNTEAFF

clone size: NA
V gene: TRBV9
J gene: TRBJ2-3
D gene: TRBD1
CDR3 DNA: TGTGCCAGCAGCGTGAGACAGGGTAGCACAGATACGCAGTATTTT
CDR3 protein: CASSVRQGSTDTQYF

clone size: NA
V gene: TRBV7-8
J gene: TRBJ1-1
D gene: TRBD1
CDR3 DNA: TGTGCCAGCAGCTTACTCCCGGACAGGGTGAAGGGCACTGAAGCTTTCTTT
CDR3 protein: CASSLLPDRVKGTEAFF

clone size: NA
V gene: TRBV10-1
J gene: TRBJ1-1
D gene: NA
CDR3 DNA: TGCGCCAGCAGTGAGACAGGGAACGGGAACACTGAAGCTTTCTTT
CDR3 protein: CASSETGNGNTEAFF

clone size: NA
V gene: TRBV5-6
J gene: TRBJ2-1
D gene: TRBD1
CDR3 DNA: TGTGCCAGCAGCTTGGGACAGGGGGTGAATGAGCAGTTCTTC
CDR3 protein: CASSLGQGVNEQFF

clone size: few
V gene: TRBV7-2
J gene: TRBJ1-3
D gene: NA
CDR3 DNA: TGTGCCAGCAGCTTAGGGAGGACGGTCTCTGGAAACACCATATATTTT
CDR3 protein: CASSLGRTVSGNTIYF

clone size: NA
V gene: TRBV5-1
J gene: TRBJ1-3
D gene: TRBD1
CDR3 DNA: TGCGCCAGCCGACCGACAGGGTTCCCTGGAAACACCATATATTTT
CDR3 protein: CASRPTGFPGNTIYF

clone size: NA
V gene: TRBV5-1
J gene: TRBJ2-1
D gene: TRBD1
CDR3 DNA: TGCGCCAGCAGCTTGGATAAGGCAGGGGGCAATGAGCAGTTCTTC
CDR3 protein: CASSLDKAGGNEQFF

clone size: NA
V gene: TRBV19
J gene: TRBJ1-2
D gene: TRBD1
CDR3 DNA: TGTGCCAGTACGACAGGGGGCCGAGGCTACACCTTC
CDR3 protein: CASTTGGRGYTF

clone size: few
V gene: TRBV4-3
J gene: TRBJ2-7
D gene: NA
CDR3 DNA: TGCGCCAGCAGCCAAGATAGCCAGGGGAACTACGAGCAGTACTTC
CDR3 protein: CASSQDSQGNYEQYF

clone size: NA
V gene: TRBV5-1
J gene: TRBJ2-7
D gene: TRBD2
CDR3 DNA: TGCGCCAGCAGCCCCGGGGGGGTCTCCTACGAGCAGTACTTC
CDR3 protein: CASSPGGVSYEQYF

clone size: NA
V gene: TRBV7-9
J gene: TRBJ2-2
D gene: NA
CDR3 DNA: TGTGCCAGCACCCTAACACAGGGTGCAGGGGAGCTGTTTTTT
CDR3 protein: CASTLTQGAGELFF

clone size: NA
V gene: TRBV18
J gene: TRBJ2-3
D gene: TRBD2
CDR3 DNA: TGTGCCAGCTCACTAAACGGCGCTAGCGGGGCCACAGATACGCAGTATTTT
CDR3 protein: CASSLNGASGATDTQYF

clone size: NA
V gene: TRBV10-3
J gene: TRBJ2-7
D gene: NA
CDR3 DNA: TGTGCCATCAGTGAGGAACAGGGCCTCTACGAGCAGTACTTC
CDR3 protein: CAISEEQGLYEQYF

clone size: few
V gene: TRBV30
J gene: TRBJ1-2
D gene: TRBD1
CDR3 DNA: TGTGCCTGGAACCTAGGGGGACAGGGCACCTATGGCTACACCTTC
CDR3 protein: CAWNLGGQGTYGYTF

clone size: once
V gene: TRBV9
J gene: TRBJ2-3
D gene: NA
CDR3 DNA: TGTGCCAGCAGCGTAGGGAGTAGCACAGATACGCAGTATTTT
CDR3 protein: CASSVGSSTDTQYF

clone size: NA
V gene: TRBV5-1
J gene: TRBJ1-2
D gene: TRBD1
CDR3 DNA: TGCGCCAGCAGCTCAGTCGGACAGGGCAATGGCTACACCTTC
CDR3 protein: CASSSVGQGNGYTF

clone size: NA
V gene: TRBV2
J gene: TRBJ1-4
D gene: TRBD1
CDR3 DNA: TGTGCCAGCAGTGACAGGGGGGATGCAACTAATGAAAAACTGTTTTTT
CDR3 protein: CASSDRGDATNEKLFF

clone size: NA
V gene: TRBV5-6
J gene: TRBJ1-5
D gene: NA
CDR3 DNA: TGTGCCAGCAGCCGGAGGCAGAGTAGCAATCAGCCCCAGCATTTT
CDR3 protein: CASSRRQSSNQPQHF

clone size: few
V gene: TRBV7-8
J gene: TRBJ2-1
D gene: TRBD2
CDR3 DNA: TGTGCCAGCAGCTTAGCGCGTGTTTGGGCGGGGGGGCCAGATAATGAGCAGTTCTTC
CDR3 protein: CASSLARVWAGGPDNEQFF

clone size: NA
V gene: TRBV2
J gene: TRBJ2-7
D gene: NA
CDR3 DNA: TGTGCCAGCGGTCGGGAGTCCTACGAGCAGTACTTC
CDR3 protein: CASGRESYEQYF

clone size: NA
V gene: TRBV19
J gene: TRBJ2-2
D gene: TRBD1
CDR3 DNA: TGTGCCAGTAAAATTTATAGGACAGGGGACACCGGGGAGCTGTTTTTT
CDR3 protein: CASKIYRTGDTGELFF

clone size: NA
V gene: TRBV27
J gene: TRBJ1-5
D gene: NA
CDR3 DNA: TGTGCCAGCAGTTACAGGGGCAATCAGCCCCAGCATTTT
CDR3 protein: CASSYRGNQPQHF

clone size: NA
V gene: TRBV5-1
J gene: TRBJ1-6
D gene: NA
CDR3 DNA: TGCGCCAGCAGCCTCAACTCCCCTACAGGGCCGGCTTCACCCCTCCACTTT
CDR3 protein: CASSLNSPTGPASPLHF

clone size: NA
V gene: TRBV5-1
J gene: TRBJ1-2
D gene: NA
CDR3 DNA: TGCGCCAGCAGCTTGGCTCAGGGTGTATCTGACTATGGCTACACCTTC
CDR3 protein: CASSLAQGVSDYGYTF

clone size: NA
V gene: TRBV5-6
J gene: TRBJ1-2
D gene: NA
CDR3 DNA: TGTGCCAGCAGCTTGAGGGGGGGTGGCTACACCTTC
CDR3 protein: CASSLRGGGYTF

clone size: NA
V gene: TRBV27
J gene: TRBJ1-1
D gene: NA
CDR3 DNA: TGTGCCAGCAGTTTAGGGGGGGCTTTGGACACTGAAGCTTTCTTT
CDR3 protein: CASSLGGALDTEAFF

clone size: NA
V gene: TRBV5-6
J gene: TRBJ2-3
D gene: TRBD2
CDR3 DNA: TGTGCCAGCAGCTTGAGAGCGGGGGTAGGGGGTACGCAGTATTTT
CDR3 protein: CASSLRAGVGGTQYF